The 20 T cell receptor beta chains in this list originate from one sample, sequenced in a study of shared clonotypes between healthy human individuals. Terminally differentiated effector memory CD45RA+ cells were excluded by CCR7 positive selection of CD45RO-negative cells. Data came from immunoSEQ multiplex PCR; TCRdb stores just in-frame clones and leaves some out. Here the sample spans about 2.2 million clones, over 85% being singletons. The sequencing input was naive CD8+ T cells from PBMCs. These receptors all stem from a man aged 18 to 35 in good health. Some clones in this sample may be carry-over from other donors' samples.

The chain links TRBV6-5 to TRBJ2-6, with unresolved D. The CDR3 consists of 14 residues. The germline V and J ends were trimmed by 7 bases and 4 bases, with 11 bases remaining between them. Germline V gene data show CDR1 as MNHEY and CDR2 as SVGAGI. CDR3 nucleotides: TGTGCCAGCACCGAACGGGCCGGGGCCAACGTCCTGACTTTC. It is translated as CASTERAGANVLTF.

V gene TRBV4-1 combines with J gene TRBJ2-1, with 7 bases that match TRBD1. Trimming cost V 6 bases and J 3 bases; bases outside gene matches: 8. The germline V gene encodes CDR1 MGHRA and CDR2 YSYEKL. The length of the CDR3 is 15 residues. The CDR3 DNA follows: TGCGCCAGCAGACCCACAGGGGCCCTCTACAATGAGCAGTTCTTC. It translates to CASRPTGALYNEQFF.

This sequence joins TRBV7-9 and TRBJ2-4; no clear D. CDR3 length equals 11 residues. Germline CDR1 reads SEHNR; CDR2 reads FQNEAQ (reference sequence). V dropped 5 bases and J dropped 15 bases, with 14 bases sitting between them. The DNA of the CDR3 is TGTGCCAGCAGCACGGACCCATGGCTGTACTTC. Its protein is CASSTDPWLYF.

This clone was seen once. Distinct nucleotide sequences in the sample also encode this CDR3. The rearrangement joins TRBV7-2 to TRBJ2-2; D is undetermined. Trimming took off 4 bases at V and 6 bases at J, with 9 bases between the two ends. The CDR3 sequence is 13 residues long. The germline V gene encodes CDR1 SGHTA and CDR2 FQGNSA. CDR3 DNA sequence: TGTGCCAGCAGCTGGGGTTTGGCCGGGGAGCTGTTTTTT. Its translation: CASSWGLAGELFF.

This chain uses TRBV27 with TRBJ2-7, with a weak D call TRBD2 (7 bases). This CDR3 is 15 amino acids long. Germline lookup yields CDR1 MNHEY and CDR2 SMNVEV (reference sequence). The ends were cut back, 2 bases at V and 5 bases at J, with 16 bases in the middle. This chain's CDR3 is CASSLRGGAWDEQYF. The CDR3 region has the DNA TGTGCCAGCAGTTTAAGGGGGGGGGCTTGGGACGAGCAGTACTTC.

Worth noting for this clone: Other DNA sequences of this sample code for an identical CDR3. The chain uses TRBV27 and TRBJ2-7; perhaps TRBD1 as D (5 bases). Trimming removed 3 bases from V and 5 bases from J, with 11 bases in between. This CDR3 has 13 residues. The germline V gene encodes CDR1 MNHEY and CDR2 SMNVEV (reference sequence). The CDR3 protein is CASSLGQGNEQYF. The CDR3, as DNA: TGTGCCAGCAGTTTGGGTCAGGGTAACGAGCAGTACTTC.

The sample holds one count of this clone. The chain uses TRBV9 and TRBJ1-3; D uncertain. V gave up 0 bases and J gave up 2 bases, with 6 bases separating them. The CDR3 is 14 residues long. Germline-derived CDR1 and CDR2 are SGDLS and YYNGEE. The CDR3 DNA follows: TGTGCCAGCAGCGTAGGGGGAGCTGGAAACACCATATATTTT. This translates into CASSVGGAGNTIYF.

This clone was detected only once. This chain joins TRBV2 and TRBJ1-2, with D unclear. CDR1 and CDR2 from the germline V gene are SNHLY and FYNNEI. The germline V and J ends were trimmed by 4 bases and 13 bases, with 16 bases remaining between them. The CDR3 is 12 amino acids. The CDR3 region is CASSVYTNPLTF. For the CDR3, the DNA is TGTGCCAGCAGTGTCTACACGAATCCGCTCACCTTC.

The chain joins TRBV7-9 to TRBJ2-7; a possible D gene is TRBD2 (6 bases). CDR1 SEHNR and CDR2 FQNEAQ come from the germline V gene (reference sequence). This CDR3 has 13 amino acids. V was pared by 2 bases and J by 3 bases, with 8 bases between. In DNA, the CDR3 is TGTGCCAGCAGCTTATATAGCGGCTACGAGCAGTACTTC. It translates to CASSLYSGYEQYF.

The J gene is TRBJ2-3, the V gene TRBV9, with D possibly TRBD1 on 6 matching bases. In germline, CDR1 is SGDLS, CDR2 YYNGEE. The CDR3 totals 17 residues. The ends were cut back, 0 bases at V and 4 bases at J, with 18 bases in the middle. CDR3 sequence: CASSVAGAYSLPDTQYF. DNA of the CDR3: TGTGCCAGCAGCGTAGCAGGGGCATACAGTCTCCCAGATACGCAGTATTTT. Full variable domain (rest looked up from reference TRBV9 and TRBJ2-3): DSGVTQTPKHLITATGQRVTLRCSPRSGDLSVYWYQQSLDQGLQFLIQYYNGEERAKGNILERFSAQQFPDLHSELNLSSLELGDSALYFCASSVAGAYSLPDTQYFGPGTRLTVL.

Remarks on this clone: Other DNA sequences in this sample translate to the same CDR3. The V gene is TRBV5-1, the J gene TRBJ2-3, with 11 bases fitting TRBD2. The germline V gene encodes CDR1 SGHRS and CDR2 YFSETQ. The CDR3 is made up of 15 amino acids. The trim removed 0 bases at V and 3 bases at J, leaving 0 bases unmatched. This chain's CDR3 is CASSLGLAGTDTQYF. The CDR3 DNA is TGCGCCAGCAGCTTGGGACTAGCGGGAACAGATACGCAGTATTTT. Full variable domain (remainder filled in from reference TRBV5-1 and TRBJ2-3): KAGVTQTPRYLIKTRGQQVTLSCSPISGHRSVSWYQQTPGQGLQFLFEYFSETQRNKGNFPGRFSGRQFSNSRSEMNVSTLELGDSALYLCASSLGLAGTDTQYFGPGTRLTVL.

The genes are TRBV7-2 and TRBJ2-4; 9 bases map to TRBD2. The CDR3 totals 16 residues. Losses at the gene ends were 3 bases for V and 1 base for J; bases not matched to a gene: 4. Germline assignment: CDR1 SGHTA and CDR2 FQGNSA. This CDR3 is CASSFLAGVAKNIQYF. CDR3 nucleotide sequence: TGTGCCAGCAGCTTCTTAGCGGGAGTGGCCAAAAACATTCAGTACTTC.

This chain links TRBV27 with TRBJ2-5; perhaps TRBD1 as D (6 bases). The ends were cut back, 3 bases at V and 4 bases at J, with 12 bases in the middle. The germline gives CDR1 MNHEY, CDR2 SMNVEV (reference sequence). This CDR3 contains 14 residues. CDR3 protein: CASSFMGAGETQYF. For the CDR3, the DNA is TGTGCCAGCAGTTTCATGGGGGCCGGAGAGACCCAGTACTTC.

V gene TRBV7-9 combines with J gene TRBJ2-2; TRBD2 is a possible D gene (5 bases). The CDR3 runs 15 residues. Trimming removed 5 bases from V and 4 bases from J, with 14 bases in between. Germline CDR1 SEHNR, CDR2 FQNEAQ (reference sequence). The CDR3 DNA follows: TGTGCCAGCAGCACCGACACCGCGGGCACCGGGGAGCTGTTTTTT. It translates to CASSTDTAGTGELFF.

The chain is built from TRBV4-1 and TRBJ1-2; D remains ambiguous. The V and J ends lost 4 bases and 2 bases respectively, with 14 bases between them. CDR3 length: 15 amino acids. Germline V gene data show CDR1 as MGHRA and CDR2 as YSYEKL. The CDR3 coding sequence is TGCGCCAGCAGCCCGATAAGAGCCTCGAACTATGGCTACACCTTC. This gives the protein CASSPIRASNYGYTF.

This clone has only one observation. Other nucleotide sequences from this sample produce the same CDR3. The CDR3 DNA follows: TGCGCCAGCAGCCAAGGGAGGTTCTCCTACAATGAGCAGTTCTTC. Its protein is CASSQGRFSYNEQFF. The chain combines TRBV4-1 with TRBJ2-1; D may be TRBD2 (5 bases). The germline gives CDR1 MGHRA, CDR2 YSYEKL. The CDR3 totals 15 residues. The V end was cut by 1 base, the J end by 0 bases, with 7 bases between.

The J gene is TRBJ1-2, the V gene TRBV5-1; 9 nucleotides agree with TRBD1. V shed 4 bases, J shed 3 bases, and the junction held 7 bases outside the gene matches. This CDR3 is built from 15 residues. Germline CDR1 and CDR2: SGHRS and YFSETQ. The CDR3: CASSQGTGSDYGYTF. The CDR3 DNA follows: TGCGCCAGCAGCCAAGGGACAGGGAGTGACTATGGCTACACCTTC.

This rearrangement joins TRBV27 to TRBJ2-2; TRBD2 aligns across 7 bases. Germline trimming cut 4 bases from V and 7 bases from J; bases unmatched to any gene: 12. The CDR3 has 16 residues. Germline-derived CDR1 and CDR2 are MNHEY and SMNVEV (reference sequence). CDR3 region: CASSYGYGGLVGELFF. The DNA of the CDR3 is TGTGCCAGCAGTTATGGATACGGGGGGTTGGTCGGGGAGCTGTTTTTT.

This chain connects TRBV7-9 to TRBJ1-4; D not resolved. Germline CDR1 is SEHNR and CDR2 is FQNEAQ (reference sequence). Trimming took 4 bases from V and 8 from J, leaving 11 bases between them. The CDR3 contains 13 residues. CDR3 DNA: TGTGCCAGCAGCTGGCCGGCGGGGGAAAAACTGTTTTTT. It encodes CASSWPAGEKLFF.

The rearrangement links TRBV12-2 to TRBJ1-5. TRBV12-2 is labeled a pseudogene. This CDR3 spans 16 amino acids. The CDR3: CASRLAVVVRGQPQHF. The CDR3 nucleotides are TGTGCAAGTCGCTTAGCGGTTGTTGTGAGGGGACAGCCCCAGCATTTT.